The T cell receptor beta chain described here comes from a study of T cells after yellow fever vaccination (dated by TCRdb to between 2018 and 2021). About the full investigation: The SMART-Seq v4 Ultra Low Input RNA kit was used to prepare libraries from fractions with low cell numbers. To track T-cell clones before and after primary and booster YFV17D yellow fever vaccination, bulk TCR alpha and beta repertoires were sequenced longitudinally. Two healthy male donors, one aged 18 to 29 and one aged 30 to 39 years, were included in the cohort. Blood was drawn at multiple timepoints before and after primary and secondary immunization, with bulk PBMC replicates and cell subsets isolated. Overall results and qualifications from the work: Compared with the primary T-cell response, the secondary T-cell response was faster but weaker, reaching its peak on day 5 rather than on day 15. Most clones expanded after primary vaccination were re-detected after the booster (almost 98% of CD4 and around nine tenths of CD8), suggesting broad memory maintenance. The study included only two donors, which limits how far the findings can be generalized. FACS-sorted repertoires could contain abundant contaminating clonotypes from the bulk population, so computational filtering was required. A small share of clonotypes occurred in both CD4 and CD8 compartments, likely arising from convergent recombination.

The reads were generated on an Illumina NovaSeq 6000. TCR cDNA was synthesized by 5'RACE template switching, through which a universal primer site and unique molecular identifiers were introduced. cDNA synthesis was primed from both the TCR alpha and TCR beta constant segments. Library amplification used two PCR steps, and the second PCR step added sample barcodes and sequencing adapters. Libraries were sequenced on Illumina HiSeq 2500 (2x100 bp) or NovaSeq (2x150 bp). Under the source paper's analysis protocol: MIGEC handled demultiplexing of reads and collapsing into UMI consensus sequences, while MiXCR performed V(D)J alignment. Using edgeR on replicate PBMC samples, clonotypes were called vaccine-responding if FDR was below 0.01 and the log2 fold change was above 5 up to day 15. Bulk clonotypes were assigned CD4 or CD8 identity according to which sequenced CD4 or CD8 repertoire held them at higher abundance. TCRdb reanalyzed the raw reads on its own, using fastp at Q25 for trimming and MiXCR for clone calling, and kept in-frame beta chains. Rows with one shared CDR3 protein collapse into an entry with the most common genes and DNA. The V and J calls follow TCRdb's processing rather than the paper's. Recorded for this sample are about 340,000 distinct CDR3 sequences; around an eighth of them occurred a single time. The top ten clones comprise 2.5% to 4% of the sample.

The sample holds many counts of this clonotype. Its binding antigen is unknown. The sample holds no much larger clone one base away, and base qualities are not on file. V loses 6 bases, J loses 1 base, and the germline ends lie 13 bases apart. Based on the germline V gene, the CDR1 and CDR2 sequences are ENHRY and SYGVKD. Its CDR3 holds 15 amino acids, cysteine through phenylalanine. Kept here is only the CDR3 DNA, which spans 45 bases and is read in frame from base 1. Taken with the paper, the label for treatment or condition translates to: live attenuated yellow fever vaccine strain. A standard Ficoll-Paque protocol was used to isolate PBMCs from peripheral blood. Dynabeads CD4 and CD8 positive selection kits were used to isolate CD4 and CD8 T-cell fractions. RNA was extracted with TriZol from bulk PBMCs, CD4 and CD8 fractions, and dextramer-positive and dextramer-negative fractions.

The sequencing used CD4+ T cells sorted from PBMCs, collected 15 days after the yellow fever booster vaccination. Recombination joined TRBV10-3 with TRBJ1-3; the D region possibly corresponds to TRBD1 (6 bases align). The receptor comes from a man aged 18 to 35 who received the YFV17D yellow fever vaccine. The CDR3 loop reads CAIRLGGRSGNTIYF. The bases are TGTGCCATCAGACTCGGGGGGCGGTCTGGAAACACCATATATTTT.